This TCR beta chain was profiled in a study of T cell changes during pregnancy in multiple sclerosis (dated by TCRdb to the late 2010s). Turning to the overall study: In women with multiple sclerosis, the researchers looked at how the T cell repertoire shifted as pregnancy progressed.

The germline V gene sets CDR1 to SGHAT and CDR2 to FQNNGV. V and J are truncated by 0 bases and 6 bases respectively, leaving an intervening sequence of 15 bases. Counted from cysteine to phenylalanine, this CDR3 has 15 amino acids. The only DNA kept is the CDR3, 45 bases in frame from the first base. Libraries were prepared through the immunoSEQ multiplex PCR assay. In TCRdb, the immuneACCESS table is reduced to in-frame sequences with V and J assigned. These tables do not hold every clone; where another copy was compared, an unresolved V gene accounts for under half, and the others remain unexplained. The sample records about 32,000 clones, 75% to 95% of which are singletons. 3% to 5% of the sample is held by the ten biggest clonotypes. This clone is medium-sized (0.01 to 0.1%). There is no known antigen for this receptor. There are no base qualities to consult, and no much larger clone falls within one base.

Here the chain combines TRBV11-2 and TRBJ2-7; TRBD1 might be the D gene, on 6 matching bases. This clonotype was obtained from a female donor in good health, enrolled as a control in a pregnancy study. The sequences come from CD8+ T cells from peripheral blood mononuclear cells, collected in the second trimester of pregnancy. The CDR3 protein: CASSLESSTGSEQYF. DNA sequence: TGTGCCAGCAGCTTAGAGTCCTCCACAGGGTCCGAGCAGTACTTC.